One and the same sample provided the 2 T cell receptor beta chains below, sequenced in a study of cytomegalovirus exposure and HLA in healthy donors. Researchers ran the PCR with 60 Vbeta and 13 Jbeta primers. Clones were sequenced by immunoSEQ multiplex PCR, and TCRdb holds only the in-frame ones, with some missing. The profile shows about 98,000 clones, approximately 80% of them singletons. Sequences were obtained from PBMCs. These receptors were taken from a man in his 60s in good health and CMV-seropositive.

This clone showed up many times. V usage is TRBV7-9 and J usage is TRBJ1-6; TRBD1 is a possible D gene (5 bases). The CDR3 is 17 residues long. CDR1 and CDR2 (germline): SEHNR, FQNEAQ (reference sequence). Trimming shortened V by 4 bases and J by 6 bases, and 19 bases separated the two germline ends. The CDR3: CASSSHDFAGLNSPLHF. The CDR3 bases are TGTGCCAGCAGCTCCCACGACTTTGCAGGGCTTAATTCACCCCTCCACTTT.

The chain carries TRBV5-1 and TRBJ1-2, with D perhaps matching TRBD1 (6 bases). Trimming cost V 1 base and J 5 bases, with 18 bases left between them. The CDR3 contains 16 residues. Germline loops: CDR1 SGHRS, CDR2 YFSETQ. CDR3 DNA: TGCGCCAGCAGCTTGCTTCCCGGGGGGGCAGGTTATGGCTACACCTTC. It is translated as CASSLLPGGAGYGYTF.